The next 29 T cell receptor beta chains were all read from a single sample in a study of CD8 T cells in ankylosing spondylitis. Study-level findings and limits: For ankylosing spondylitis blood, a TCR beta motif of roughly 8 highly homologous variants appeared characteristic.

No cognate antigen is known for these TCRs. In TCRdb, the 5' RACE reads were re-called with MiXCR into one record per CDR3 protein. The sample lists some 840,000 distinct CDR3 sequences, about 12% seen once, with about 0.5% in the top ten. The sample consisted of blood, either unsorted or a sorted T cell fraction (not recorded which). These receptors originate from a male donor with ankylosing spondylitis.

This clonotype was detected a few times. V usage is TRBV7-3 and J usage is TRBJ1-1; perhaps TRBD1 as D (5 bases). Germline CDR1 SGHTA, CDR2 FQGTGA. V was pared by 1 base and J by 3 bases, with 12 bases between. CDR3 length: 15 amino acids. The CDR3 reads CASSLSGGSYTEAFF. The CDR3 bases are TGTGCCAGCAGCTTAAGTGGGGGGAGTTACACTGAAGCTTTCTTT. The whole variable domain, remainder taken from reference TRBV7-3 and TRBJ1-1, is GAGVSQTPSNKVTEKGKYVELRCDPISGHTALYWYRQSLGQGPEFLIYFQGTGAADDSGLPNDRFFAVRPEGSVSTLKIQRTERGDSAVYLCASSLSGGSYTEAFFGQGTRLTVV.

The table lists this clonotype with a few counts. This chain links TRBV20-1 with TRBJ1-4, with a weak D call TRBD1 (5 bases). Germline V gene sequence: CDR1 DFQATT, CDR2 SNEGSKA (reference sequence). CDR3 length equals 16 residues. Trimming removed 4 bases at V and 5 bases at J, with 20 bases between. CDR3 residues: CSATRGGAGRNEKLFF. The CDR3 nucleotides read TGCAGTGCTACCCGAGGAGGGGCGGGTAGGAATGAAAAACTGTTTTTT.

This clonotype has a handful of counts. The V call is TRBV20-1, the J call TRBJ2-7; D is ambiguous. This CDR3 comprises 12 residues. Germline V gene data show CDR1 as DFQATT and CDR2 as SNEGSKA (reference sequence). Trimming removed 3 bases from V and 7 bases from J, with 13 bases in between. The CDR3 is CSASRILREQYF. Written as DNA, the CDR3 is TGCAGTGCTAGTCGCATCCTGAGGGAGCAGTACTTC.

This clonotype occurred a few times. The V gene is TRBV6-2 or TRBV6-3, the J gene TRBJ1-5; D ambiguous. Germline V lookup: CDR1 MNHEY, CDR2 SVGEGT. V was shortened by 7 bases and J by 1 base, with 11 bases between the two germline ends. The CDR3 covers 14 residues. In DNA, the CDR3 is TGTGCCAGCAAGAAAGGTGCCAGCAATCAGCCCCAGCATTTT. Amino acid sequence: CASKKGASNQPQHF.

This clonotype occurred a few times. The gene calls are TRBV12-3 or TRBV12-4 and TRBJ1-4; 10 bases align to TRBD1. The CDR3 length is 18 residues. V trimming: 4 bases; J trimming: 1 base; junction bases outside the gene matches: 9. In DNA, the CDR3 is TGTGCCAGCAGTTACCCAAGACAGGGGGCTGGAACTAATGAAAAACTGTTTTTT. Its translation: CASSYPRQGAGTNEKLFF.

The rearrangement uses TRBV20-1 and TRBJ2-1; D gene ambiguous. Germline assignment: CDR1 DFQATT and CDR2 SNEGSKA (reference sequence). With 3 bases removed from V and 2 bases from J, the gap between germline ends came to 5 bases. The CDR3 is 12 residues long. The CDR3 nucleotides read TGCAGTGCTAGCACTACCTACAATGAGCAGTTCTTC. It is translated as CSASTTYNEQFF.

The table lists this clonotype with a few counts. CDR3: CSARDRLAGGRAYNEQFF. In nucleotides, the CDR3 is TGCAGTGCTAGAGATCGACTAGCGGGAGGTCGGGCTTACAATGAGCAGTTCTTC. This chain uses TRBV20-1 with TRBJ2-1, with 13 nucleotides matching TRBD2. Germline V gene data show CDR1 as DFQATT and CDR2 as SNEGSKA (reference sequence). V gave up 0 bases and J gave up 4 bases; unmatched junction bases: 9. The CDR3 spans 18 residues.

This clonotype was counted between two and nine times. The chain employs TRBV28 and TRBJ2-7; a possible D gene is TRBD2 (6 bases). Germline CDR1 reads MDHEN; CDR2 reads SYDVKM. This CDR3 has 15 amino acids. Trimming left V 8 bases short and J 1 base short, with 18 bases between. The CDR3 here is CASGGSTGGSYEQYF. Here the CDR3 DNA reads TGTGCCAGCGGGGGATCGACCGGGGGTTCCTACGAGCAGTACTTC.

The chain links TRBV29-1 to TRBJ2-2, with D unresolved. The V gene lost 3 bases and the J gene lost 3 bases, with 14 bases spanning the gap. Germline lookup yields CDR1 SQVTM and CDR2 ANQGSEA. The CDR3 has 15 amino acids. CDR3: CSVDSGLMDTGELFF. The CDR3 coding sequence is TGCAGCGTTGATAGTGGTTTAATGGACACCGGGGAGCTGTTTTTT.

Only a few counts were recorded for this clonotype. The genes are TRBV11-1 and TRBJ2-2; 7 bases are shared with TRBD1. The V gene's germline CDR1 is SGHAT and CDR2 FQDESV (reference sequence). The CDR3 length is 15 residues. J gave up 3 bases and V 5 bases, and 6 bases lay outside the gene matches. In DNA, the CDR3 is TGTGCCAGCAGCGTAGGGGGCTTAGACACCGGGGAGCTGTTTTTT. Translating gives CASSVGGLDTGELFF.

This clonotype appeared a few times. The CDR3 coding sequence is TGTGCCAGCTCTACTCTAGGGGGACAAGATAGCAATCAGCCCCAGCATTTT. Translated, it gives CASSTLGGQDSNQPQHF. The chain couples TRBV27 to TRBJ1-5, with a weak D call TRBD1 (6 bases). CDR1 and CDR2 (germline): MNHEY, SMNVEV (reference sequence). Trimming shortened V by 8 bases and J by 0 bases, and 20 bases separated the two germline ends. CDR3 size: 17 residues.

The gene calls are TRBV7-2 and TRBJ2-2; 9 bases line up with TRBD2. CDR1 is SGHTA, CDR2 FQGNSA, per germline. The CDR3 is made up of 15 amino acids. Trimming removed 5 bases from V and 5 bases from J; junction bases left unmatched: 6. The CDR3 region is CASSDKRGETGELFF. CDR3 nucleotides: TGTGCCAGCAGCGACAAGCGGGGGGAGACCGGGGAGCTGTTTTTT.

The chain combines TRBV7-2 with TRBJ2-5; a weak D match, TRBD2 (6 bases). Trimming left V 4 bases short and J 6 bases short, with 18 bases between. The CDR3 covers 15 residues. Germline lookup yields CDR1 SGHTA and CDR2 FQGNSA. CDR3 sequence reads: CASSSGLVVLQTQYF. The DNA of the CDR3 is TGTGCCAGCAGCTCGGGACTGGTGGTTTTGCAGACCCAGTACTTC. Drawing the rest from reference TRBV7-2 and TRBJ2-5, the complete variable domain is GAGVSQSPSNKVTEKGKDVELRCDPISGHTALYWYRQSLGQGLEFLIYFQGNSAPDKSGLPSDRFSAERTGGSVSTLTIQRTQQEDSAVYLCASSSGLVVLQTQYFGPGTRLLVL.

The V gene is TRBV12-3 or TRBV12-4, the J gene TRBJ1-5, with D maybe TRBD1 (6 bases). The CDR3 loop spans 14 amino acids. Trimming removed 7 bases at V and 5 bases at J, with 15 bases between. The CDR3 here is CASTRGGVDQPQHF. In DNA form, the CDR3 reads TGTGCCAGCACCCGAGGGGGTGTAGATCAGCCCCAGCATTTT.

The chain recombines TRBV7-8 with TRBJ2-2, with 7 nucleotides matching TRBD2. The germline gives CDR1 SGHVS, CDR2 FQNEAQ. Trimming cost V 7 bases and J 6 bases; bases outside gene matches: 8. The CDR3 totals 14 residues. CDR3 sequence reads: CASIQGGVPGELFF. CDR3 coding DNA: TGTGCCAGCATCCAGGGAGGGGTCCCCGGGGAGCTGTTTTTT. The full variable domain, with the rest looked up from reference TRBV7-8 and TRBJ2-2, is GAGVSQSPRYKVAKRGQDVALRCDPISGHVSLFWYQQALGQGPEFLTYFQNEAQLDKSGLPSDRFFAERPEGSVSTLKIQRTQQEDSAVYLCASIQGGVPGELFFGEGSRLTVL.

This rearrangement joins TRBV20-1 to TRBJ2-6; tentatively, D is TRBD1 (5 bases). This CDR3 has 18 residues. Germline values: CDR1 DFQATT, CDR2 SNEGSKA (reference sequence). Deletions cut 3 bases from V and 1 base from J, with 19 bases between. CDR3: CSARSWQGKGSGANVLTF. In nucleotides, the CDR3 is TGCAGTGCTAGGTCTTGGCAGGGCAAGGGGTCTGGGGCCAACGTCCTGACTTTC.

This clonotype was recorded a few times. The chain combines TRBV20-1 with TRBJ2-5; no firm D call. Germline CDR1 reads DFQATT; CDR2 reads SNEGSKA (reference sequence). V lost 5 bases to trimming and J lost 1 base, with 14 bases between them. This CDR3 region has 14 residues. CDR3 in amino acids: CSAPDPELQETQYF. DNA of the CDR3: TGCAGTGCTCCGGACCCGGAACTCCAAGAGACCCAGTACTTC.

There are a few counts of this clonotype. The gene calls are TRBV27 and TRBJ2-2; D is uncertain. The germline V gene encodes CDR1 MNHEY and CDR2 SMNVEV (reference sequence). V lost 5 bases and J lost 0, with 10 bases in between. There are 15 residues in the CDR3. In DNA, the CDR3 is TGTGCCAGCAGTCACGTCTCTCCGAACACCGGGGAGCTGTTTTTT. Its translation: CASSHVSPNTGELFF.

Only a few counts were recorded for this clonotype. The chain is built from TRBV4-3 and TRBJ2-3; tentative D call: TRBD1 (6 bases). CDR1 is LGHNA and CDR2 is YSLEER in the germline V gene. The ends were cut back, 0 bases at V and 0 bases at J, with 22 bases in the middle. The length of the CDR3 is 20 residues. CDR3 in amino acids: CASSQDRFQGRPFSTDTQYF. As DNA, the CDR3 is TGCGCCAGCAGCCAAGATAGGTTCCAGGGGAGACCCTTTAGCACAGATACGCAGTATTTT.

This clonotype appeared many times. The chain recombines TRBV20-1 with TRBJ2-1; TRBD2 matches at 9 bases. The length of the CDR3 is 14 residues. The germline V gene has CDR1 DFQATT and CDR2 SNEGSKA (reference sequence). The V and J ends lost 4 bases and 9 bases, in that order; junction bases with no gene match: 10. In nucleotides, the CDR3 is TGCAGTGCTACGGCGCCTAGCGGGGTTTTTGAGCAGTTCTTC. This sequence encodes CSATAPSGVFEQFF.

This clonotype was seen only a few times. V and J are TRBV5-1 and TRBJ1-1, with D perhaps matching TRBD1 (5 bases). The CDR3 has 14 residues. Germline CDR1 and CDR2: SGHRS and YFSETQ. Trimming took off 1 base at V and 5 bases at J, with 12 bases between the two ends. CDR3 loop: CASSLSGVYTEAFF. The CDR3 DNA reads as TGCGCCAGCAGCTTGTCGGGGGTATATACTGAAGCTTTCTTT.

This clonotype was counted ten times or more. CDR3 region: CASMIGPMDYGYTF. CDR3 nucleotides: TGTGCCAGCATGATCGGACCGATGGATTATGGCTACACCTTC. V usage is TRBV12-3 or TRBV12-4 and J usage is TRBJ1-2, with unresolved D. Trimming shortened V by 7 bases and J by 5 bases, and 17 bases separated the two germline ends. CDR3 length: 14 amino acids.

The chain couples TRBV5-1 to TRBJ2-7; D unresolved. V lost 0 bases, J lost 4 bases, and 8 bases lay in between. The CDR3 length is 13 residues. The germline gives CDR1 SGHRS, CDR2 YFSETQ. CDR3 sequence reads: CASSLGYGYEQYF. DNA of the CDR3: TGCGCCAGCAGCTTGGGATATGGTTACGAGCAGTACTTC.

In this sample, this clonotype turned up many times. This chain links TRBV7-9 with TRBJ2-1; D possibly corresponds to TRBD2 (5 bases). The CDR3 length is 13 residues. Trimming removed 6 bases from V and 7 bases from J, with 13 bases in between. Germline loops: CDR1 SEHNR, CDR2 FQNEAQ (reference sequence). The CDR3 loop is CASRPGMGNEQFF. The CDR3 DNA is TGTGCCAGCAGACCCGGGATGGGGAATGAGCAGTTCTTC.

This sequence joins TRBV7-2 and TRBJ1-4; 7 positions agree with TRBD1. CDR3 length equals 16 residues. Trimming at V came to 6 bases and at J to 1 base, leaving 8 bases not matched to a gene. The germline CDR1 and CDR2 sequences are SGHTA and FQGNSA. CDR3 sequence (DNA): TGTGCCAGCAGATCGGGACAGCCTATAACTAATGAAAAACTGTTTTTT. Translation: CASRSGQPITNEKLFF.

This chain uses TRBV6-6 with TRBJ1-5; no reliable D call. Germline V CDR1 and CDR2: MNHNY, SVGAGI (reference sequence). CDR3 length equals 13 residues. The ends were cut back, 7 bases at V and 8 bases at J, with 15 bases in the middle. The CDR3: CASILLPWEPQHF. CDR3 coding DNA: TGTGCCAGCATCCTATTACCTTGGGAGCCCCAGCATTTT.

Turning to this clonotype: Compared with germline, one end of the junction differs, possibly owing to a read error. This chain links TRBV20-1 with TRBJ2-1; TRBD2 matches 9 bases. CDR3 length: 14 residues. Germline V gene lookup returns CDR1 DFQATT and CDR2 SNEGSKA (reference sequence). The CDR3 coding sequence is TGCAGTGCCAAGAGCGGGGGGCCCTACAGTGAGCAGTTCTTC. Translating it yields CSAKSGGPYSEQFF.

This clonotype occurred a few times. The V gene is TRBV5-1, the J gene TRBJ2-3; TRBD2 matches at 12 bases. The CDR3 runs to 17 residues. The V and J ends lost 3 bases and 4 bases, in that order; junction bases with no gene match: 9. The germline gives CDR1 SGHRS, CDR2 YFSETQ. The CDR3 nucleotides are TGCGCCAGCAGCTCTTCTAGCGGGAGGGCCGGGGCAGATACGCAGTATTTT. This sequence encodes CASSSSSGRAGADTQYF.

This clonotype was found many times. The J gene is TRBJ2-1, the V gene TRBV7-6, with a weak D call TRBD2 (5 bases). Germline CDR1 is SGHVS and CDR2 is FNYEAQ. The V gene lost 5 bases and the J gene lost 5 bases, with 13 bases spanning the gap. The CDR3 runs 14 residues. CDR3 sequence reads: CASSLAAGHNEQFF. The CDR3 nucleotides are TGTGCCAGCAGCCTTGCGGCGGGCCACAATGAGCAGTTCTTC.